This T cell receptor beta chain was identified during a study of CD8 T cells in Susac syndrome. RNA totalling roughly 0.45 to 1 ug underwent reverse transcription with random hexamers. TCRdb passed the immunoSEQ multiplex PCR reads through MiXCR, listing each CDR3 protein once. The profile covers 150,000 or so distinct CDR3 sequences, with around 95% appearing a single time and more than 0.14% taken by the ten largest. There are 15 residues in the CDR3. V was clipped by 0 bases and J by 4 bases, with 15 bases between them. Germline loops: CDR1 DFQATT, CDR2 SNEGSKA (reference sequence). Sequenced sample: CD4+ T cells from PBMCs. This TCR was recovered from a human donor with Susac syndrome. The chain joins TRBV20-1 to TRBJ1-1; tentatively, D is TRBD1 (5 bases). This CDR3 is CSARDLGGSLTEAFF. CDR3 sequence (DNA): TGCAGTGCTAGAGATTTGGGGGGGTCTCTCACTGAAGCTTTCTTT.